The source of this T cell receptor beta chain is a study of cytomegalovirus exposure and HLA in healthy donors. PCR employed 60 Vbeta and 13 Jbeta primers. Clones were sequenced by immunoSEQ multiplex PCR, and TCRdb holds only the in-frame ones, with some missing. The table has 100,000 to 150,000 clones, approximately 72% seen once. This clone came up a few times. V lost 0 bases and J 11 bases, leaving 19 bases between the germline ends. The CDR3 has 15 residues. CDR1 is LGHNA, CDR2 YSLEER, per germline. This chain connects TRBV4-3 to TRBJ1-1; a possible D gene is TRBD1 (6 bases). The material sequenced was PBMCs. This clonotype was obtained from a woman aged 50 to 60 in good health and CMV-seropositive. The CDR3, as DNA: TGCGCCAGCAGCCAAGATCCCCAGGGGCAGGGGCGGGCTTTCTTT. It specifies CASSQDPQGQGRAFF.